This TCR beta chain was captured in a study of blood T cell repertoires in COVID-19. Study context: There were acute and convalescent COVID-19 samples, and they came from the United States, Italy and Spain. T cells, B-cell-depleted T cells, or PBMCs supplied cDNA or gDNA.

This clone has just a few counts. With 7 bases clipped from V and 6 bases from J, the junction kept 14 bases outside the gene matches. Per germline, CDR1 SNHLY and CDR2 FYNNEI. There are 17 residues in the CDR3. Original processing notes: Estimation of nucleated cell counts was performed using reference gene primer amplification. Sequencing used immunoSEQ multiplex PCR; TCRdb keeps in-frame clones, though not all of them. Clone size and the V and J calls come from that table; the DNA yielded D and trimming. The profile shows fewer than 65,000 clones, 65% to 80% of them singletons. Source material: peripheral blood. The rearrangement links TRBV2 to TRBJ2-1, with 11 bases that match TRBD1. The sequence derives from a man aged 65 to 79 with acute or convalescent COVID-19. The DNA of the CDR3 is TGTGCCAGCACGATGGTGGCCGGGACAGGGGGGACCAATGAGCAGTTCTTC. Residues: CASTMVAGTGGTNEQFF. The full variable domain, rest sourced from reference TRBV2 and TRBJ2-1, is EPEVTQTPSHQVTQMGQEVILRCVPISNHLYFYWYRQILGQKVEFLVSFYNNEISEKSEIFDDQFSVERPDGSNFTLKIRSTKLEDSAMYFCASTMVAGTGGTNEQFFGPGTRLTVL.